Below, 6 T cell receptor beta chains from the same sample are listed, as sequenced in a study of CD8+ T cells in alopecia areata. Treatment given: oral pan-JAK inhibitor, 5-10 mg twice daily. Sequencing relied on a cDNA template that was reverse transcribed from extracted RNA. Repertoires were generated with immunoSEQ multiplex PCR, while TCRdb's copy carries only in-frame clones and drops some. The table shows hundreds of thousands of clones, with around 66% occurring only once. The input for sequencing was CD4+ T cells sorted from blood, taken at approximately week 42, from a patient treated with tofacitinib. All receptors derive from a human donor with alopecia areata.

The chain employs TRBV7-8 and TRBJ2-6, with D uncertain. Trimming removed 5 bases at V and 0 bases at J, with 11 bases between. The CDR3 has 16 residues. In germline, CDR1 is SGHVS, CDR2 FQNEAQ. The CDR3 spells CASSPRTGSGANVLTF. Here the CDR3 DNA reads TGTGCCAGCAGCCCCAGGACGGGCTCTGGGGCCAACGTCCTGACTTTC.

The J gene is TRBJ1-2, the V gene TRBV10-3; no reliable D call. Trimming pared 0 bases from V and 3 bases from J, leaving 8 bases between. CDR3 size: 14 residues. Per the germline V gene, CDR1 is ENHRY and CDR2 is SYGVKD. The DNA for the CDR3 is TGTGCCATCAGTGAGTCGATTCAGGACTATGGCTACACCTTC. It yields the protein CAISESIQDYGYTF.

This chain uses TRBV11-3 with TRBJ1-1; no clear D gene. From germline, CDR1 is SGHNT and CDR2 YENEEA. Trimming took 6 bases from V and 8 from J, leaving 16 bases between them. The CDR3 totals 13 residues. CDR3 in DNA: TGTGCCAGCAGGGCAACATCGAGGGCGGAAGCTTTCTTT. Its protein product is CASRATSRAEAFF.

The V and J genes are TRBV4-3 and TRBJ2-7; the D gene is possibly TRBD1 (6 bases). Germline lookup yields CDR1 LGHNA and CDR2 YSLEER. Deletions cut 0 bases from V and 0 bases from J, with 9 bases between. This CDR3 has 15 amino acids. CDR3 sequence: CASSQDAGDSYEQYF. The CDR3 DNA is TGCGCCAGCAGCCAAGATGCAGGGGACTCCTACGAGCAGTACTTC.

The chain combines TRBV6-5 with TRBJ1-2, with 8 nucleotides matching TRBD1. CDR1 and CDR2 (germline): MNHEY, SVGAGI. Trimming at V came to 6 bases and at J to 4 bases, leaving 10 bases not matched to a gene. CDR3 size: 15 residues. CDR3 sequence: CASRFDQGARYGYTF. The CDR3, as DNA: TGTGCCAGCAGATTTGATCAGGGGGCCCGCTATGGCTACACCTTC.

The J gene is TRBJ1-4, the V gene TRBV2; D gene unclear. This CDR3 is 12 amino acids long. V dropped 7 bases and J dropped 8 bases, with 11 bases sitting between them. Germline loops: CDR1 SNHLY, CDR2 FYNNEI. In DNA form, the CDR3 reads TGTGCCAGCAATACCCGGACCGAAAAACTGTTTTTT. Protein product: CASNTRTEKLFF.